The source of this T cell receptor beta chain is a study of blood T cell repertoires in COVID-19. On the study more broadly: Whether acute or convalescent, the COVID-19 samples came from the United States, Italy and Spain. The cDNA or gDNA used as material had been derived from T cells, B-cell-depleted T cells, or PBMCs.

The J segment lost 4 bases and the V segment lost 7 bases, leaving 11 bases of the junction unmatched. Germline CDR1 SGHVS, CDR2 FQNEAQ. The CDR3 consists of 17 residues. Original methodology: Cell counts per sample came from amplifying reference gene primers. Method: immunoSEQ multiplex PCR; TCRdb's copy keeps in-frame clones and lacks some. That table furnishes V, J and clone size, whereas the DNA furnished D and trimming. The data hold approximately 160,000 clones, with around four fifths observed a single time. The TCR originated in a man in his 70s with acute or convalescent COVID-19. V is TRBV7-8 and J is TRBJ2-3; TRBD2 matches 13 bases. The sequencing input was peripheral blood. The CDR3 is CASNTMAGLAGSDTQYF. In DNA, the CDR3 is TGTGCCAGCAACACCATGGCGGGACTAGCGGGATCAGATACGCAGTATTTT.